This T cell receptor (beta chain) was obtained from a study of blood T cell repertoires in COVID-19. Across the whole study: Sites in the United States, Italy and Spain provided acute and convalescent COVID-19 samples.

Generated by immunoSEQ multiplex PCR, the TCRdb table keeps only in-frame clones and is missing some. Of about 60,000 clones detected, 85% to 90% appear once; the ten largest clones hold approximately 17%. The CDR3 has 13 amino acids. J was trimmed by 4 bases and V by 4 bases; bases with no gene match: 1. From germline, CDR1 is SGHRS and CDR2 YFSETQ. The chain has TRBV5-1 and TRBJ2-3; 9 bases are shared with TRBD1. Sequenced sample: peripheral blood. This receptor was identified in a woman aged 80 or over with active COVID-19. The DNA for the CDR3 is TGCGCCAGCAGCAGGACAGGGGCAGATACGCAGTATTTT. Its protein product is CASSRTGADTQYF.